This TCR beta chain was retrieved from a study of blood T cell repertoires in COVID-19. Produced via immunoSEQ multiplex PCR; TCRdb's table is partial and in-frame only. Among approximately 340,000 clones listed, approximately 93% were seen once. Per the germline V gene, CDR1 is MDHEN and CDR2 is SYDVKM. V was pared by 3 bases and J by 1 base, with 4 bases between. This CDR3 spans 13 amino acids. Shortly before study entry, within 2 weeks, exposed participants had met a COVID-19 case. The TCR comes from a woman aged 35 to 49 who had been exposed to COVID-19. V usage is TRBV28 and J usage is TRBJ1-3; D is ambiguous. The material sequenced was PBMCs or T cells enriched from blood (not recorded which). DNA of the CDR3: TGTGCCAGCAGTTTCCTTTCTGGAAACACCATATATTTT. It codes for CASSFLSGNTIYF.